Presented here are 16 T cell receptor beta chains from one specimen sequenced in a study of blood T cell repertoires in COVID-19. Data came from immunoSEQ multiplex PCR; TCRdb stores just in-frame clones and leaves some out. The data contain some 130,000 clones, approximately 80% of them singletons. Specimen: peripheral blood. Source of these receptors: a man aged 60 to 75 who had recovered from COVID-19.

The rearrangement uses TRBV27 and TRBJ2-6; 10 bases fit TRBD1. V was clipped by 6 bases and J by 0 bases; unmatched bases: 5. There are 17 residues in the CDR3. Per the germline V gene, CDR1 is MNHEY and CDR2 is SMNVEV (reference sequence). CDR3 bases: TGTGCCAGCAGGTCCGGGACAGGGGCCTCTGGGGCCAACGTCCTGACTTTC. Translating gives CASRSGTGASGANVLTF.

This clone was found once. The genes are TRBV7-2 and TRBJ2-7, with 8 bases aligning to TRBD2. The germline V gene encodes CDR1 SGHTA and CDR2 FQGNSA. CDR3 length: 14 residues. V trimming: 3 bases; J trimming: 0 bases; junction bases outside the gene matches: 1. As DNA, the CDR3 is TGTGCCAGCAGCTTGGGGACTAGCTCCTACGAGCAGTACTTC. It translates to CASSLGTSSYEQYF.

This clone was seen only a few times. The rearrangement uses TRBV6-2 or TRBV6-3 and TRBJ1-1, with D possibly being TRBD1 (6 bases). The CDR3 consists of 14 residues. Germline V gene sequence: CDR1 MNHEY, CDR2 SVGEGT. Trimming cost V 2 bases and J 4 bases, with 11 bases left between them. CDR3 amino acids: CASSYGQGITEAFF. The CDR3 bases are TGTGCCAGCAGTTACGGGCAGGGGATCACTGAAGCTTTCTTT.

The V and J genes are TRBV19 and TRBJ1-1; D is ambiguous. There are 11 residues in the CDR3. Germline V gives CDR1 LNHDA, CDR2 SQIVND (reference sequence). The V end lost 3 bases, the J end lost 11 bases, and 10 bases lay between the germline ends. Here the CDR3 DNA reads TGTGCCAGTAGTATTTGGAGTGAGGCTTTCTTT. Translation: CASSIWSEAFF.

The chain carries TRBV7-2 and TRBJ2-7; a possible D gene is TRBD2 (5 bases). This CDR3 comprises 15 residues. V lost 3 bases and J lost 0, with 12 bases in between. Germline-derived CDR1 and CDR2 are SGHTA and FQGNSA. The CDR3 DNA sequence: TGTGCCAGCAGCTTTAAGCTCGAGGGCTCCTACGAGCAGTACTTC. Its translation is CASSFKLEGSYEQYF.

This clone has at least ten counts. The chain recombines TRBV24-1 with TRBJ2-2; 8 bases map to TRBD1. Germline CDR1 is KGHDR and CDR2 is SFDVKD. The CDR3 sequence is 13 residues long. The J segment lost 7 bases and the V segment lost 5 bases, leaving 2 bases of the junction unmatched. The CDR3 protein is CATSAGGFGELFF. CDR3 in DNA: TGTGCCACCAGTGCAGGGGGCTTCGGGGAGCTGTTTTTT.

The J gene is TRBJ1-1, the V gene TRBV30, with D maybe TRBD1 (6 bases). V dropped 1 base and J dropped 0 bases, with 12 bases sitting between them. The CDR3 is 15 residues long. CDR1 and CDR2 from the germline V gene are GTSNPN and SVGIG (reference sequence). This CDR3 is CAWSDLQGMNTEAFF. The CDR3 DNA sequence: TGTGCCTGGAGTGACCTCCAGGGGATGAACACTGAAGCTTTCTTT. Combining the CDR3 with reference TRBV30 and TRBJ1-1 gives the whole variable domain SQTIHQWPATLVQPVGSPLSLECTVEGTSNPNLYWYRQAAGRGLQLLFYSVGIGQISSEVPQNLSASRPQDRQFILSSKKLLLSDSGFYLCAWSDLQGMNTEAFFGQGTRLTVV.

The chain is built from TRBV6-2 or TRBV6-3 and TRBJ1-5, with D possibly being TRBD1 (5 bases). The CDR3 consists of 17 residues. Trimming removed 6 bases from V and 4 bases from J, with 22 bases in between. Germline loops: CDR1 MNHEY, CDR2 SVGEGT. CDR3 residues: CASSRRLEGRKNQPQHF. The DNA for the CDR3 is TGTGCCAGCAGCCGCAGGTTGGAGGGGAGGAAAAATCAGCCCCAGCATTTT.

This clone was seen a few times. The V and J genes are TRBV5-4 and TRBJ2-2; D possibly corresponds to TRBD2 (5 bases). V dropped 5 bases and J dropped 4 bases, with 18 bases sitting between them. Germline-derived CDR1 and CDR2 are SGHNT and YYREEE (reference sequence). The CDR3 spans 16 residues. The CDR3 DNA reads as TGTGCCAGCAGTTCCAAGGAGGTCGGGATCACCGGGGAGCTGTTTTTT. Translating it yields CASSSKEVGITGELFF.

A single count supports this clone. This chain connects TRBV19 to TRBJ2-3; 7 positions agree with TRBD1. CDR3 length equals 17 residues. The germline V gene has CDR1 LNHDA and CDR2 SQIVND (reference sequence). The V and J ends lost 5 bases and 2 bases, in that order; junction bases with no gene match: 13. The DNA for the CDR3 is TGTGCCAGTAGTGTGATGGGGACAGCGCGACTCACAGATACGCAGTATTTT. This codes for CASSVMGTARLTDTQYF.

The CDR3 spells CASSLAPGELFF. In DNA form, the CDR3 reads TGTGCCAGCAGCTTAGCCCCCGGGGAGCTGTTTTTT. The V call is TRBV5-6, the J call TRBJ2-2; D is ambiguous. The CDR3 runs 12 residues. With 2 bases removed from V and 6 bases from J, the gap between germline ends came to 5 bases. Germline values: CDR1 SGHDT, CDR2 YYEEEE.

V is TRBV30 and J is TRBJ2-7, with 8 bases matching TRBD2. The J segment lost 0 bases and the V segment lost 0 bases, leaving 1 base of the junction unmatched. CDR1 and CDR2 (germline): GTSNPN, SVGIG (reference sequence). CDR3 length equals 14 residues. The DNA of the CDR3 is TGTGCCTGGAGTGTAGCGGGGGACTCCTACGAGCAGTACTTC. Protein product: CAWSVAGDSYEQYF.

The rearrangement uses TRBV5-4 and TRBJ1-3; 7 positions agree with TRBD1. This CDR3 spans 14 amino acids. CDR1 and CDR2 (germline): SGHNT, YYREEE (reference sequence). The V and J ends lost 2 bases and 2 bases, in that order; junction bases with no gene match: 1. The CDR3 region has the DNA TGTGCCAGCAGCTTCGGACAGGCTGGAAACACCATATATTTT. Amino acids: CASSFGQAGNTIYF. The whole variable domain, remainder taken from reference TRBV5-4 and TRBJ1-3, is ETGVTQSPTHLIKTRGQQVTLRCSSQSGHNTVSWYQQALGQGPQFIFQYYREEENGRGNFPPRFSGLQFPNYSSELNVNALELDDSALYLCASSFGQAGNTIYFGEGSWLTVV.

This chain joins TRBV28 and TRBJ2-3, with TRBD2 as a possible D gene (5 bases). CDR1 is MDHEN and CDR2 is SYDVKM in the germline V gene. With 6 bases removed from V and 0 bases from J, the gap between germline ends came to 16 bases. The CDR3 loop spans 16 amino acids. The CDR3: CASRTKTGYSTDTQYF. As DNA, the CDR3 is TGTGCCAGCAGAACTAAAACGGGGTATAGCACAGATACGCAGTATTTT.

This clone has a count of ten or more. Written as DNA, the CDR3 is TGTGCCAGCAGTCCCCGGGACTTGCGGGCCTATGGCTACACCTTC. This gives the protein CASSPRDLRAYGYTF. This rearrangement joins TRBV27 to TRBJ1-2; D perhaps matches TRBD1 (5 bases). V shed 5 bases and J shed 4 bases, with 17 bases lying between them. The V gene's germline CDR1 is MNHEY and CDR2 SMNVEV (reference sequence). The CDR3 is 15 amino acids.

This chain joins TRBV5-1 and TRBJ2-6, with unresolved D. The CDR3 is 16 amino acids. Germline V gene sequence: CDR1 SGHRS, CDR2 YFSETQ. Trimming took off 0 bases at V and 0 bases at J, with 7 bases between the two ends. The CDR3 DNA reads as TGCGCCAGCAGCTTGGCCGAGATCTCTGGGGCCAACGTCCTGACTTTC. Translation gives CASSLAEISGANVLTF.